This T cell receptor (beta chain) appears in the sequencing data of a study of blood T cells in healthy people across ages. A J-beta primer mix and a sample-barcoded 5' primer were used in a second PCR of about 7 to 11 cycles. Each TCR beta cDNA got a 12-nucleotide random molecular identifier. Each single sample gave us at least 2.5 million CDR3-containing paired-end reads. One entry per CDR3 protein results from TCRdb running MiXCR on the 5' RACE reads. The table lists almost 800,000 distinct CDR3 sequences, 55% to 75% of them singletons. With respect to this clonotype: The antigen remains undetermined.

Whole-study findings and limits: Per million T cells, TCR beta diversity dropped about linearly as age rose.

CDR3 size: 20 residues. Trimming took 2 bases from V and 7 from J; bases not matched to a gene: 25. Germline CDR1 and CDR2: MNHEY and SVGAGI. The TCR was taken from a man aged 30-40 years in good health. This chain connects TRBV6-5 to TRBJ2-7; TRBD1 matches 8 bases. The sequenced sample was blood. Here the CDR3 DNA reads TGTGCCAGCAGTTACGGGGAGCGGACAGGGCTTCGTCCTCCCTACAATGAGCAGTACTTC. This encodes CASSYGERTGLRPPYNEQYF.